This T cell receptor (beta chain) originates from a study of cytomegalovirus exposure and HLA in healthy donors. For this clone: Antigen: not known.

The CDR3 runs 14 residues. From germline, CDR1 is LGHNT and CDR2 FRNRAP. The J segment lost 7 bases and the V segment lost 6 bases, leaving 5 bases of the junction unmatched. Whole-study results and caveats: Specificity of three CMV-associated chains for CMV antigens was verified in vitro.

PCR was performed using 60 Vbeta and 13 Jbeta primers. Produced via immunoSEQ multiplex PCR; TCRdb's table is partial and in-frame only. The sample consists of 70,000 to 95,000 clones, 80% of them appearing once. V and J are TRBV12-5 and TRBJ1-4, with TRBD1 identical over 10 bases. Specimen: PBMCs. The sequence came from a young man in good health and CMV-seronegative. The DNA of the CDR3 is TGTGCTAGTGGCCCCGGGACAGGGGCTGAAAAACTGTTTTTT. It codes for CASGPGTGAEKLFF. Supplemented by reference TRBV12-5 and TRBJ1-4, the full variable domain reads DARVTQTPRHKVTEMGQEVTMRCQPILGHNTVFWYRQTMMQGLELLAYFRNRAPLDDSGMPKDRFSAEMPDATLATLKIQPSEPRDSAVYFCASGPGTGAEKLFFGSGTQLSVL.